Following are 29 T cell receptor beta chains from one sample sequenced in a study of cytomegalovirus exposure and HLA in healthy donors (TCRdb year 2017). Library construction relied on the immunoSEQ multiplex PCR assay. A mixture of 60 forward primers for TCR Vbeta segments and 13 reverse primers for TCR Jbeta segments was used in the multiplex PCR. TCRdb holds this immuneACCESS table with in-frame rearrangements only. Some clones are missing; in checked studies, unresolved V genes explain under half, and the rest has no known cause. This sample has about 85,000 clones in its table, and roughly three quarters of those were observed once. Jointly, the top ten make up more than 20% of the sample. The sample taken for sequencing was PBMCs. The receptors shown here come from a woman aged 50 to 65 in good health and CMV-seropositive.

The chain recombines TRBV27 with TRBJ1-6; D gene ambiguous. V was pared by 6 bases and J by 0 bases, with 9 bases between. This CDR3 has 15 amino acids. Germline assignment: CDR1 MNHEY and CDR2 SMNVEV (reference sequence). CDR3 coding DNA: TGTGCCAGCAGCCTAAGTCCCTCCTATAATTCACCCCTCCACTTT. As protein: CASSLSPSYNSPLHF.

CDR3 amino acids: CASTDPGYEQYF. The CDR3 DNA reads as TGTGCCAGCACCGATCCCGGCTACGAGCAGTACTTC. The chain couples TRBV11-1 to TRBJ2-7, with D hard to call. The CDR3 has 12 amino acids. Germline CDR1 SGHAT, CDR2 FQDESV (reference sequence). Trimming removed 7 bases at V and 3 bases at J, with 10 bases between. Variable domain in full (rest from reference TRBV11-1 and TRBJ2-7): EAEVAQSPRYKITEKSQAVAFWCDPISGHATLYWYRQILGQGPELLVQFQDESVVDDSQLPKDRFSAERLKGVDSTLKIQPAELGDSAMYLCASTDPGYEQYFGPGTRLTVT.

The chain combines TRBV11-3 with TRBJ2-6; D remains unclear. V lost 3 bases, J lost 0 bases, and 6 bases lay in between. This CDR3 has 15 amino acids. Looked up from germline, CDR1 is SGHNT and CDR2 is YENEEA. CDR3: CASSFSGSGANVLTF. CDR3 nucleotide sequence: TGTGCCAGCAGCTTTAGTGGCTCTGGGGCCAACGTCCTGACTTTC. Full variable domain (remainder filled in from reference TRBV11-3 and TRBJ2-6): EAGVVQSPRYKIIEKKQPVAFWCNPISGHNTLYWYLQNLGQGPELLIRYENEEAVDDSQLPKDRFSAERLKGVDSTLKIQPAELGDSAVYLCASSFSGSGANVLTFGAGSRLTVL.

The rearrangement links TRBV19 to TRBJ1-5; D perhaps matches TRBD1 (5 bases). The CDR3 contains 15 residues. CDR1 and CDR2 from the germline V gene are LNHDA and SQIVND (reference sequence). Trimming cost V 1 base and J 1 base, with 8 bases left between them. Here the CDR3 reads CASSIVGGSNQPQHF. The CDR3 nucleotides read TGTGCCAGTAGTATAGTGGGGGGAAGCAATCAGCCCCAGCATTTT. The full variable domain, in which reference TRBV19 and TRBJ1-5 provide the parts outside the CDR3, is DGGITQSPKYLFRKEGQNVTLSCEQNLNHDAMYWYRQDPGQGLRLIYYSQIVNDFQKGDIAEGYSVSREKKESFPLTVTSAQKNPTAFYLCASSIVGGSNQPQHFGDGTRLSIL.

The J gene is TRBJ1-1, the V gene TRBV15; no clear D. The CDR3 runs 14 residues. Germline loops: CDR1 LNHNV, CDR2 YYDKDF (reference sequence). Deletions cut 0 bases from V and 6 bases from J, with 11 bases between. The CDR3 is CATSREAARPEAFF. CDR3 in DNA: TGTGCCACCAGCAGAGAGGCGGCCCGCCCTGAAGCTTTCTTT.

The rearrangement links TRBV19 to TRBJ1-2; weak D call: TRBD1 (5 bases). This CDR3 contains 13 residues. Germline lookup yields CDR1 LNHDA and CDR2 SQIVND (reference sequence). The V end was cut by 5 bases, the J end by 5 bases, with 12 bases between. In DNA form, the CDR3 reads TGTGCCAGTAGTCCCGGGCAGGGTTATGGCTACACCTTC. It yields the protein CASSPGQGYGYTF.

The chain employs TRBV6-5 and TRBJ2-2; D ambiguous. Germline lookup yields CDR1 MNHEY and CDR2 SVGAGI. The CDR3 is made up of 16 amino acids. Deletions cut 3 bases from V and 0 bases from J, with 11 bases between. The CDR3 sequence is CASSYTAGSNTGELFF. Written as DNA, the CDR3 is TGTGCCAGCAGTTATACGGCAGGCTCGAACACCGGGGAGCTGTTTTTT.

The CDR3 region is CASSLAAGGPYEQYV. CDR3 bases: TGCGCCAGCAGCTTGGCAGCGGGAGGGCCCTACGAGCAGTACGTC. The rearrangement joins TRBV5-1 to TRBJ2-7; 10 bases agree with TRBD2. The CDR3 runs to 15 residues. Germline assignment: CDR1 SGHRS and CDR2 YFSETQ. Trimming removed 0 bases from V and 2 bases from J; junction bases left unmatched: 2.

V gene TRBV4-1 combines with J gene TRBJ2-7, with 7 bases lining up with TRBD1. This CDR3 has 12 amino acids. The V segment lost 3 bases and the J segment 8 bases; nucleotides outside the gene matches: 4. Per the germline V gene, CDR1 is MGHRA and CDR2 is YSYEKL. The CDR3 is CASSQATGKQYF. CDR3 nucleotides: TGCGCCAGCAGCCAGGCGACAGGGAAGCAGTACTTC.

The rearrangement joins TRBV18 to TRBJ2-2, with TRBD2 identical over 10 bases. The CDR3 is 15 residues long. Germline V gene data show CDR1 as KGHSH and CDR2 as LQKENI. Unmatched junction bases numbered 5, after V lost 4 bases and J lost 6 bases. Here the CDR3 reads CASSRLAGASGELFF. The CDR3, as DNA: TGTGCCAGCTCACGTCTAGCGGGAGCTTCCGGGGAGCTGTTTTTT.

This chain connects TRBV11-2 to TRBJ2-3, with 10 bases fitting TRBD1. The CDR3 length is 18 residues. Germline assignment: CDR1 SGHAT and CDR2 FQNNGV. The trim removed 4 bases at V and 0 bases at J, leaving 10 bases unmatched. Here the CDR3 reads CASSWPPDRGHSTDTQYF. The DNA of the CDR3 is TGTGCCAGCAGCTGGCCCCCCGACAGGGGGCATAGCACAGATACGCAGTATTTT.

V gene TRBV18 combines with J gene TRBJ1-2; 10 positions agree with TRBD1. This CDR3 is 15 amino acids long. The ends lost 2 bases at V and 5 bases at J; junction bases unmatched: 5. Germline V gives CDR1 KGHSH, CDR2 LQKENI. Here the CDR3 reads CASSPSRDRGYGYTF. For the CDR3, the DNA is TGTGCCAGCTCACCAAGCCGGGACAGGGGTTATGGCTACACCTTC.

The J gene is TRBJ2-7, the V gene TRBV11-3; TRBD1 is a possible D gene (6 bases). Germline CDR1 reads SGHNT; CDR2 reads YENEEA. The length of the CDR3 is 13 residues. V was cut by 5 bases and J by 3 bases, with 11 bases left in between. In DNA form, the CDR3 reads TGTGCCAGCAGCGTTCGAGGGGGCTACGAGCAGTACGTC. Translating it yields CASSVRGGYEQYV.

The DNA for the CDR3 is TGTGCCAGCAGCTTAGGCGGGGGGGCCACAGATACGCAGTATTTT. It codes for CASSLGGGATDTQYF. The J gene is TRBJ2-3, the V gene TRBV11-3, with 9 bases identical to TRBD2. V gave up 1 base and J gave up 2 bases; unmatched junction bases: 1. CDR1 SGHNT and CDR2 YENEEA come from the germline V gene. The length of the CDR3 is 15 residues.

This clone was seen a single time. The rearrangement links TRBV5-1 to TRBJ1-2, with 12 bases aligning to TRBD1. Germline V gene lookup returns CDR1 SGHRS and CDR2 YFSETQ. Trimming removed 3 bases from V and 5 bases from J; junction bases left unmatched: 11. The CDR3 has 17 amino acids. The CDR3 nucleotides read TGCGCCAGCAGCTCAGCCGGGACAGGGGGCGGTAGTTATGGCTACACCTTC. This sequence encodes CASSSAGTGGGSYGYTF.

V usage is TRBV10-3 and J usage is TRBJ2-5; 7 bases match TRBD2. This CDR3 has 15 residues. The germline CDR1 and CDR2 sequences are ENHRY and SYGVKD. V was clipped by 4 bases and J by 3 bases; unmatched bases: 8. CDR3: CAISAGGVGEETQYF. CDR3 coding DNA: TGTGCCATCAGTGCGGGGGGAGTGGGTGAAGAGACCCAGTACTTC.

The chain uses TRBV5-1 and TRBJ2-3, with a tentative D call TRBD2 (6 bases). Germline CDR1 SGHRS, CDR2 YFSETQ. CDR3 length: 16 residues. V was cut by 2 bases and J by 0 bases, with 13 bases left in between. CDR3 region: CASSFVGGASTDTQYF. DNA for the CDR3: TGCGCCAGCAGCTTCGTGGGGGGAGCGAGCACAGATACGCAGTATTTT.

This sequence joins TRBV7-9 and TRBJ2-7; unclear D gene. V lost 4 bases and J lost 2, with 12 bases in between. In germline, CDR1 is SEHNR, CDR2 FQNEAQ (reference sequence). The CDR3 consists of 14 residues. The CDR3 here is CASSSSFEAYEQYV. The CDR3 coding sequence is TGTGCCAGCAGCTCCAGTTTTGAGGCCTACGAGCAGTACGTC.

V usage is TRBV4-2 and J usage is TRBJ1-3, with D unclear. Germline values: CDR1 LGHNA, CDR2 YNFKEQ. V was shortened by 0 bases and J by 1 base, with 10 bases between the two germline ends. The CDR3 covers 16 residues. The CDR3 region is CASSQDREVSGNTIYF. Written as DNA, the CDR3 is TGTGCCAGCAGCCAAGATCGTGAGGTTTCTGGAAACACCATATATTTT.

This clone came up a few times. The genes are TRBV5-6 and TRBJ2-4; 9 bases map to TRBD1. The CDR3 length is 14 residues. Trimming cost V 4 bases and J 7 bases; bases outside gene matches: 6. Germline CDR1 is SGHDT and CDR2 is YYEEEE. The CDR3 DNA reads as TGTGCCAGCAGCGATTGGGACAGGGAGAACATTCAGTACTTC. Translation gives CASSDWDRENIQYF. Drawing the rest from reference TRBV5-6 and TRBJ2-4, the complete variable domain is DAGVTQSPTHLIKTRGQQVTLRCSPKSGHDTVSWYQQALGQGPQFIFQYYEEEERQRGNFPDRFSGHQFPNYSSELNVNALLLGDSALYLCASSDWDRENIQYFGAGTRLSVL.

The chain couples TRBV7-9 to TRBJ2-1; 15 bases fit TRBD2. The CDR3 is 18 residues long. The germline gives CDR1 SEHNR, CDR2 FQNEAQ (reference sequence). Germline trimming cut 5 bases from V and 1 base from J; bases unmatched to any gene: 6. The CDR3 DNA is TGTGCCAGCAGCCCCGGGACTAGCGGGGGGACATCCTACAATGAGCAGTTCTTC. Amino acids: CASSPGTSGGTSYNEQFF.

This clone has only a few counts. J is TRBJ1-1 and V is TRBV5-6, with 7 bases fitting TRBD1. With V trimmed by 7 bases and J by 10 bases, 13 bases remained unmatched. Germline CDR1 SGHDT, CDR2 YYEEEE. The CDR3 runs 13 residues. CDR3 residues: CASHRGRNSLAFF. CDR3 nucleotide sequence: TGTGCCAGCCACAGGGGTAGGAACAGTTTAGCTTTCTTT.

The chain employs TRBV25-1 and TRBJ1-2; TRBD1 is a possible D gene (6 bases). V lost 4 bases and J 3 bases, leaving 15 bases between the germline ends. This CDR3 is built from 15 residues. CDR1 and CDR2 from the germline V gene are MGHDK and SYGVNS. The CDR3 coding sequence is TGTGCCAGCAGTGCAACGACAGGTTACGACTATGGCTACACCTTC. Translation: CASSATTGYDYGYTF.

The J gene is TRBJ2-1, the V gene TRBV7-3; 8 nucleotides match TRBD1. V lost 0 bases, J lost 7 bases, and 5 bases stayed unmatched. The length of the CDR3 is 15 residues. The germline V gene encodes CDR1 SGHTA and CDR2 FQGTGA. The CDR3 sequence: CASSLTRTGRNEQFF. In DNA, the CDR3 is TGTGCCAGCAGCTTAACAAGGACAGGGCGGAATGAGCAGTTCTTC.

V usage is TRBV5-1 and J usage is TRBJ1-1, with 10 bases that match TRBD1. Germline CDR1 is SGHRS and CDR2 is YFSETQ. This CDR3 is 20 amino acids long. The V and J ends lost 2 bases and 5 bases, in that order; junction bases with no gene match: 21. The CDR3 DNA reads TGCGCCAGCAGCTTCCGACAGGGGGCGGCCAACCCCTTCGGGGGGACTGAAGCTTTCTTT. Translating gives CASSFRQGAANPFGGTEAFF.

The chain carries TRBV2 and TRBJ1-3; D unclear. Germline V CDR1 and CDR2: SNHLY, FYNNEI. Trimming removed 6 bases at V and 1 base at J, with 7 bases between. CDR3 length: 13 residues. The DNA for the CDR3 is TGTGCCAGCAGGTCCGGGTCTGGAAACACCATATATTTT. Protein: CASRSGSGNTIYF.

The genes are TRBV4-1 and TRBJ1-3, with D possibly being TRBD1 (6 bases). Trimming stripped 0 bases from V and 4 bases from J, with 10 bases between. The CDR3 is 15 residues long. Germline loops: CDR1 MGHRA, CDR2 YSYEKL. The CDR3, as DNA: TGCGCCAGCAGCCAAGAAGGGGGTAGGGGAAACACCATATATTTT. Residues: CASSQEGGRGNTIYF.

As DNA, the CDR3 is TGTGCCAGCAGTGGTCTACGTGGCTACACCTTC. The encoded protein is CASSGLRGYTF. The gene calls are TRBV25-1 and TRBJ1-2; D unclear. The CDR3 runs 11 residues. Germline V gene lookup returns CDR1 MGHDK and CDR2 SYGVNS. V was trimmed by 4 bases and J by 7 bases, leaving 7 bases between them.

The rearrangement joins TRBV5-6 to TRBJ1-1; D is possibly TRBD1 (5 bases). Germline CDR1 reads SGHDT; CDR2 reads YYEEEE. The CDR3 is made up of 13 amino acids. V dropped 2 bases and J dropped 1 base, with 6 bases sitting between them. The DNA of the CDR3 is TGTGCCAGCAGCTTCGGGGGGAACACTGAAGCTTTCTTT. This sequence encodes CASSFGGNTEAFF. The full variable domain, completed using reference TRBV5-6 and TRBJ1-1, is DAGVTQSPTHLIKTRGQQVTLRCSPKSGHDTVSWYQQALGQGPQFIFQYYEEEERQRGNFPDRFSGHQFPNYSSELNVNALLLGDSALYLCASSFGGNTEAFFGQGTRLTVV.